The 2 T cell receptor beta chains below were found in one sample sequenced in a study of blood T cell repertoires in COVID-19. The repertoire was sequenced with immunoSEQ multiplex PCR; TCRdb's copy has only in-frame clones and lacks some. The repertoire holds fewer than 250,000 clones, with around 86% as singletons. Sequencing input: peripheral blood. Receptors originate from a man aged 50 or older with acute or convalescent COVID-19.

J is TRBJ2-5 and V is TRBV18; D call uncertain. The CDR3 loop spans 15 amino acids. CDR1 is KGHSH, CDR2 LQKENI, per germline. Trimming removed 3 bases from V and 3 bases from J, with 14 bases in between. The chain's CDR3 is CASSPWRSPKETQYF. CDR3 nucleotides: TGTGCCAGCTCACCCTGGAGAAGTCCGAAAGAGACCCAGTACTTC.

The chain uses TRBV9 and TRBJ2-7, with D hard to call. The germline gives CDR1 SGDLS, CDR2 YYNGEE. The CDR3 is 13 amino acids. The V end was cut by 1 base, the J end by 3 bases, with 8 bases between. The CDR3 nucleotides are TGTGCCAGCAGCGTACAGGCAGACTACGAGCAGTACTTC. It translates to CASSVQADYEQYF.